The following is a T cell receptor (beta chain) sequence with its context. Its antigen target is currently unknown. The junction departs from the called germline gene at one end, perhaps through a read error. Collaborating institutions collected whole blood in K2EDTA tubes following their own protocols. For TCRbeta analysis, collaborators shipped samples in one of three forms: frozen whole blood, isolated PBMCs, or DNA extracted from either of those sample types. TCRbeta CDR3 regions were amplified from genomic DNA using the immunoSEQ Assay, a bias-controlled multiplex PCR. As for the authors' bioinformatics: Within the assay, amplification of reference gene primers was used to estimate how many nucleated cells each sample contained. To quantify the absolute abundance of each unique TCRbeta CDR3 rearrangement, sequence reads were collapsed and filtered. For each sample, productive Simpson clonality was calculated by taking the square root of Simpson's diversity index across productive rearrangements. TCRdb carries this immuneACCESS record with in-frame sequences only. Its versions omit some clonotypes, under half of them owing to an unresolved V gene in the studies checked, with the rest unexplained. The V and J calls and clone size were taken over from that table, and D and trimming were inferred from the DNA. Present in this sample are some 120,000 clones, about 88% of which were seen just once. 1% to 1.5% of the sample lies in the top ten.

The data belong to a study of blood T cell repertoires in COVID-19 (dated by TCRdb to the early 2020s). For the study in its entirety: The collaborator samples originated in the United States, Italy and Spain and spanned the acute and convalescent phases of COVID-19. The sample metadata nearly always contained a de-identified subject ID, COVID-19 status, age in years and sex. Subjects who had been exposed to COVID-19, were actively infected with it, or had recovered from it provided the deeply sampled blood TCRbeta repertoires that made up the dataset. A freely available public database, intended as a resource for researchers studying the immune response to SARS-CoV-2, is where the repertoires were released. The samples were drawn from the first 160 participants of the ongoing ImmuneRACE study and from 1,254 subjects provided by 6 global collaborators. HLA class I and class II types, where available, came from metadata supplied by the sample provider rather than from assay-based typing. The material from the prospective study consisted of cDNA or gDNA derived from T cells, B-cell-depleted T cells, or PBMCs.

On the study overall, not on this receptor specifically: How much clinical and demographic metadata was included differed by source and by participant, and the metadata was provided uncurated.

Its CDR3 holds 15 amino acids, cysteine through phenylalanine. Here the CDR3 DNA is all that survives: 45 bases in frame from base 1. The germline V gene sets CDR1 to KGHSH and CDR2 to LQKENI. The sequencing sample was made of peripheral blood. The sequence was obtained from a woman older than 75 with acute or convalescent COVID-19. In this chain, TRBV18 is recombined with TRBJ2-7, with no confident D gene call. The CDR3 protein sequence reads: CASSTTLDPTRELGF. The nucleotide sequence reads as follows: TGTGCCAGCTCAACTACTTTAGATCCTACGAGAGAACTGGGCTTC.